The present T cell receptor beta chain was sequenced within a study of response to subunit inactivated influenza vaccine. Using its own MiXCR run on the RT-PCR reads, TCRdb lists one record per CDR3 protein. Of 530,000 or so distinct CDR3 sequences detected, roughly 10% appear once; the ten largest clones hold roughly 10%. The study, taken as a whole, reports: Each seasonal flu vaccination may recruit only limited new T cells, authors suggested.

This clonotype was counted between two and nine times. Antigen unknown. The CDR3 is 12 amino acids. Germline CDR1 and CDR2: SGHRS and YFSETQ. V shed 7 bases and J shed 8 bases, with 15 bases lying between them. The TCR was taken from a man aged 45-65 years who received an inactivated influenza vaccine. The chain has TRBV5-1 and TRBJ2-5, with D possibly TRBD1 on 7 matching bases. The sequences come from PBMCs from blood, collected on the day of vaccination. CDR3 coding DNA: TGCGCCAGCCATCAGGGGGGCGAAACCCAGTACTTC. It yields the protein CASHQGGETQYF.